The rows below give T cell receptor beta chains drawn from one sample of a study of OX40 agonist ivuxolimab in advanced cancers. Sequencing used immunoSEQ multiplex PCR; TCRdb keeps in-frame clones, though not all of them. The top ten hold approximately 1.3% of the sample, which has 72,000 or so clones, 87% seen once. The material was CD4+ or CD8+ T cells sorted from blood, obtained in a trial of the OX40 agonist ivuxolimab. Receptors originate from an adult with an advanced solid tumor such as melanoma, head and neck, liver or kidney cancer. Each CDR3 is given with its conserved first and last residue. The D gene is left open where the match is weak. The size field is filled for only some rows; it gives once, few, many or a size class.

d_call: -
v_call: TRBV25-1
j_call: TRBJ2-7
clone_size: -
cdr3_aa: CASGPSVGSYEQYF
cdr3_nt: TGTGCCAGCGGACCAAGTGTGGGTTCCTACGAGCAGTACTTC

d_call: TRBD1
v_call: TRBV2
j_call: TRBJ1-1
clone_size: -
cdr3_aa: CASLTGVHTEAFF
cdr3_nt: TGTGCCAGCTTGACAGGGGTGCACACTGAAGCTTTCTTT

d_call: TRBD2
v_call: TRBV10-3
j_call: TRBJ2-2
clone_size: -
cdr3_aa: CAISAGTTNTGELFF
cdr3_nt: TGTGCCATCAGTGCCGGGACTACAAACACCGGGGAGCTGTTTTTT

d_call: -
v_call: TRBV11-3
j_call: TRBJ2-2
clone_size: once
cdr3_aa: CASSLGGARSYTGELFF
cdr3_nt: TGTGCCAGCAGCTTAGGAGGGGCTCGGAGTTATACCGGGGAGCTGTTTTTT

d_call: -
v_call: TRBV7-8
j_call: TRBJ1-2
clone_size: -
cdr3_aa: CASSLNRDRGYTF
cdr3_nt: TGTGCCAGCAGCCTCAACAGGGATCGGGGCTACACCTTC

d_call: -
v_call: TRBV6-5
j_call: TRBJ2-5
clone_size: once
cdr3_aa: CASSSPQGRETQYF
cdr3_nt: TGTGCCAGCAGTTCCCCCCAGGGTAGGGAGACCCAGTACTTC

d_call: -
v_call: TRBV6-1
j_call: TRBJ1-5
clone_size: -
cdr3_aa: CASSVGQSNQPQHF
cdr3_nt: TGTGCCAGCAGCGTCGGACAGTCGAATCAGCCCCAGCATTTT

d_call: TRBD2
v_call: TRBV5-1
j_call: TRBJ2-3
clone_size: -
cdr3_aa: CASSLVITGGGTQYF
cdr3_nt: TGCGCCAGCAGCTTGGTAATTACGGGAGGGGGTACGCAGTATTTT

d_call: TRBD1
v_call: TRBV30
j_call: TRBJ1-1
clone_size: -
cdr3_aa: CAWSSPGQGAFGAFF
cdr3_nt: TGTGCCTGGAGTTCTCCGGGACAGGGGGCTTTTGGAGCTTTCTTT

d_call: TRBD1
v_call: TRBV19
j_call: TRBJ2-2
clone_size: -
cdr3_aa: CASRDRGLAGELFF
cdr3_nt: TGTGCCAGCCGGGACAGGGGGCTTGCCGGGGAGCTGTTTTTT

d_call: -
v_call: TRBV7-2
j_call: TRBJ1-2
clone_size: -
cdr3_aa: CASSFPNPGGSTF
cdr3_nt: TGTGCCAGCAGCTTCCCTAACCCGGGGGGCAGCACCTTC

d_call: -
v_call: TRBV27
j_call: TRBJ2-7
clone_size: -
cdr3_aa: CASSLKGPGPYEQYF
cdr3_nt: TGTGCCAGCAGTTTAAAAGGTCCAGGGCCCTACGAGCAGTACTTC

d_call: TRBD1
v_call: TRBV19
j_call: TRBJ1-1
clone_size: -
cdr3_aa: CASSITGANTEAFF
cdr3_nt: TGTGCCAGTAGTATAACAGGGGCGAACACTGAAGCTTTCTTT

d_call: TRBD1
v_call: TRBV28
j_call: TRBJ1-2
clone_size: -
cdr3_aa: CASSLRQGRWDYGYTF
cdr3_nt: TGTGCCAGCAGCCTGAGACAGGGGCGTTGGGACTATGGCTACACCTTC

d_call: -
v_call: TRBV6-1
j_call: TRBJ1-1
clone_size: -
cdr3_aa: CASMVGDMNTEAFF
cdr3_nt: TGTGCCAGCATGGTCGGGGACATGAACACTGAAGCTTTCTTT

d_call: -
v_call: TRBV6-5
j_call: TRBJ2-2
clone_size: -
cdr3_aa: CASTGTNTGELFF
cdr3_nt: TGTGCCAGCACGGGTACGAACACCGGGGAGCTGTTTTTT

d_call: TRBD1
v_call: TRBV19
j_call: TRBJ1-2
clone_size: -
cdr3_aa: CASSIATGSGYTF
cdr3_nt: TGTGCCAGTAGTATCGCGACAGGGTCTGGCTACACCTTC

d_call: -
v_call: TRBV7-2
j_call: TRBJ2-1
clone_size: -
cdr3_aa: CASSRISGQSSYNEQFF
cdr3_nt: TGTGCCAGCAGCCGCATTAGCGGACAGAGCTCCTACAATGAGCAGTTCTTC

d_call: TRBD1
v_call: TRBV7-8
j_call: TRBJ2-1
clone_size: few
cdr3_aa: CASTAGTGVYNEQFF
cdr3_nt: TGTGCCAGCACCGCCGGGACAGGGGTCTACAATGAGCAGTTCTTC

d_call: -
v_call: TRBV7-8
j_call: TRBJ2-2
clone_size: -
cdr3_aa: CASSLEQGNTGELFF
cdr3_nt: TGTGCCAGCAGCTTAGAGCAGGGGAATACCGGGGAGCTGTTTTTT